This T cell receptor (beta chain) was obtained from a study of T cell responses to AZD1222 COVID-19 vaccine. With respect to this clone: Its antigen is undetermined.

The CDR3 length is 15 residues. Germline CDR1 reads MGHDK; CDR2 reads SYGVNS. V was clipped by 5 bases and J by 5 bases, with 18 bases between them. TCRdb's table, derived via immunoSEQ multiplex PCR, lists solely in-frame clones and lacks some. The table records under 200,000 clones, about 90% of them present only once. Study findings and constraints: Seropositive at baseline were only six or seven AZD1222 recipients.

Sample: peripheral blood, taken on day 0 of AZD1222 vaccination. J is TRBJ2-5 and V is TRBV25-1; TRBD2 might be the D (6 bases). The receptor was derived from an adult in good health. DNA for the CDR3: TGTGCCAGCAGTTCTCCAGGCGGGGCTACGGAGACCCAGTACTTC. It translates to CASSSPGGATETQYF.